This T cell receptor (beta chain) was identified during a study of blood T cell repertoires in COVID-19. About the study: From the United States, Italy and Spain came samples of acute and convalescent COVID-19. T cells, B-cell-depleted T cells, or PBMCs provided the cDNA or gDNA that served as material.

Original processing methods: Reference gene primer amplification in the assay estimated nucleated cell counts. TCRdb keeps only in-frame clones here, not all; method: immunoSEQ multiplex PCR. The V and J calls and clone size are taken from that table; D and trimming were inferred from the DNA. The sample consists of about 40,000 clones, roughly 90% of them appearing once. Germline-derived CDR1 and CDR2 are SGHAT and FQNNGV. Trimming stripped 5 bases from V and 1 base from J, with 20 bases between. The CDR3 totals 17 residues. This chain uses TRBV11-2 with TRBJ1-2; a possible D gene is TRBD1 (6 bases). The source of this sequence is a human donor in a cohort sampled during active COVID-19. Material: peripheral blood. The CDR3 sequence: CASSPSRGPSRNYGYTF. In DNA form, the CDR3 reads TGTGCCAGCAGCCCTTCCAGGGGCCCGTCTCGTAACTATGGCTACACCTTC.